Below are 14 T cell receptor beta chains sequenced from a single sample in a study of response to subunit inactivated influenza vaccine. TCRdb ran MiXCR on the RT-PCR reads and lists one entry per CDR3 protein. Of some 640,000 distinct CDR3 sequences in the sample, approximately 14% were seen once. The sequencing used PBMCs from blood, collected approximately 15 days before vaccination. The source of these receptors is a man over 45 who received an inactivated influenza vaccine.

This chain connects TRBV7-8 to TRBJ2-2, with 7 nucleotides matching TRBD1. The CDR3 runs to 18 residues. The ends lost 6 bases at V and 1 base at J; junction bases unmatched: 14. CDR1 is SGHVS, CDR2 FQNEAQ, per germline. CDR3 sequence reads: CASRLVADYRGNTGELFF. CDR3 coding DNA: TGTGCCAGCAGACTAGTTGCTGACTACAGGGGGAACACCGGGGAGCTGTTTTTT.

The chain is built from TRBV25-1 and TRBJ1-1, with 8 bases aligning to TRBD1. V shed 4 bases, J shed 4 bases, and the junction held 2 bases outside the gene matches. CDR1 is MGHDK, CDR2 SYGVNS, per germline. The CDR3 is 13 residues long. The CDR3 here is CASSGQGITEAFF. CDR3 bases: TGTGCCAGCAGTGGACAGGGGATCACTGAAGCTTTCTTT.

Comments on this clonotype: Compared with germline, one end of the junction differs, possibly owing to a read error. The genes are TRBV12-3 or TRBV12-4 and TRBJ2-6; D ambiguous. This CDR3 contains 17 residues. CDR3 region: CTSSSADLLSGANVLTF. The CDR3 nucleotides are TGTACCAGCAGTTCCGCCGACCTTCTCTCTGGGGCCAACGTCCTGACTTTC.

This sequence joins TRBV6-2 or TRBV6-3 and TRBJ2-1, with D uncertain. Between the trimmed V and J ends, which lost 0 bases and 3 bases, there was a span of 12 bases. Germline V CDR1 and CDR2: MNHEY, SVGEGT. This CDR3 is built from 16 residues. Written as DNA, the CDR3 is TGTGCCAGCAGTTACTCGAGGAATGTTGACTACAATGAGCAGTTCTTC. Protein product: CASSYSRNVDYNEQFF.

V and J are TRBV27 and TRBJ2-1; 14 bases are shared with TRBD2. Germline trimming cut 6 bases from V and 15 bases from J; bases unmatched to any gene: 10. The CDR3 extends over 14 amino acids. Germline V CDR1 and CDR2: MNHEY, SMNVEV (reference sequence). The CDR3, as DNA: TGTGCCAGCAGCCCCAGACTAGCGGGAGGGCTTGCGTTCTTC. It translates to CASSPRLAGGLAFF.

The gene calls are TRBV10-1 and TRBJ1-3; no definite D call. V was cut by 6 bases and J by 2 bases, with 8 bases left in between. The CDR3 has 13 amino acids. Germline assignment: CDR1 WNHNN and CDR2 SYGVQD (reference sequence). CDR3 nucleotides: TGCGCCAGCAGAGAGGGCCCTGGAAACACCATATATTTT. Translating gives CASREGPGNTIYF.

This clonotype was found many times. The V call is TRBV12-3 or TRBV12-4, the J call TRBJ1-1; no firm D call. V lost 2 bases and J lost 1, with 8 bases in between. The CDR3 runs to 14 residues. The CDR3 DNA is TGTGCCAGCAGTTTAATGAGGTGGAACACTGAAGCTTTCTTT. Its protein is CASSLMRWNTEAFF.

CDR3 protein: CASSKGGRLAGGLQETQYF. The CDR3 nucleotides read TGCGCCAGCAGCAAAGGGGGGAGACTAGCGGGAGGGCTCCAAGAGACCCAGTACTTC. The genes are TRBV4-1 and TRBJ2-5; 14 bases align to TRBD2. Losses at the gene ends were 5 bases for V and 1 base for J; bases not matched to a gene: 12. Germline CDR1 reads MGHRA; CDR2 reads YSYEKL. The CDR3 covers 19 residues.

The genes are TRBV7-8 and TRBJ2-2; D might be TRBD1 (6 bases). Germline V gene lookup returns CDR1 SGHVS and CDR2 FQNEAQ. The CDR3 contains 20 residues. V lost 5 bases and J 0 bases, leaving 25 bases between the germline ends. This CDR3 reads CASSDPLGSRGATNTGELFF. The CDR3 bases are TGTGCCAGCAGCGATCCTTTAGGTAGCAGGGGCGCTACGAACACCGGGGAGCTGTTTTTT.

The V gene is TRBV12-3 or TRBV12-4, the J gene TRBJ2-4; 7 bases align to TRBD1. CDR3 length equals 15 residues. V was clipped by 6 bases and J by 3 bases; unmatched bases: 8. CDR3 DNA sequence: TGTGCCAGCAGCCCGACAGGGTTGGGCAAAAACATTCAGTACTTC. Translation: CASSPTGLGKNIQYF.

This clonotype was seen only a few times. In DNA, the CDR3 is TGTGCCAGCAGCCCCCGGACTAGCGGGCTCGGGGAGACCCAGTACTTC. Encoded protein: CASSPRTSGLGETQYF. The chain has TRBV7-2 and TRBJ2-5, with 11 bases aligning to TRBD2. V was clipped by 5 bases and J by 5 bases; unmatched bases: 10. The CDR3 loop spans 16 amino acids. Germline values: CDR1 SGHTA, CDR2 FQGNSA. The variable domain in full, completed from reference TRBV7-2 and TRBJ2-5, reads GAGVSQSPSNKVTEKGKDVELRCDPISGHTALYWYRQSLGQGLEFLIYFQGNSAPDKSGLPSDRFSAERTGGSVSTLTIQRTQQEDSAVYLCASSPRTSGLGETQYFGPGTRLLVL.

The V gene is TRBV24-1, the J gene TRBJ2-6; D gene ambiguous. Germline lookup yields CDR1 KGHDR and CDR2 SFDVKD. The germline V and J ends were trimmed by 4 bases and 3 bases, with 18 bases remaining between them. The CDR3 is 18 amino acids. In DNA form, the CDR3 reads TGTGCCACCAGTGACCCCGGATCCGAAAGGTTTGGGGCCAACGTCCTGACTTTC. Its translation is CATSDPGSERFGANVLTF.

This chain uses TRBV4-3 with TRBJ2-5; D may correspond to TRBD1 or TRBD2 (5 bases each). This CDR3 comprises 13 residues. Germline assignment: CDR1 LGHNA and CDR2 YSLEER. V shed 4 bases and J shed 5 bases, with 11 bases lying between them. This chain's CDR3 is CASSRDRRETQYF. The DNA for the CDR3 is TGCGCCAGCAGCCGGGACCGGAGGGAGACCCAGTACTTC.

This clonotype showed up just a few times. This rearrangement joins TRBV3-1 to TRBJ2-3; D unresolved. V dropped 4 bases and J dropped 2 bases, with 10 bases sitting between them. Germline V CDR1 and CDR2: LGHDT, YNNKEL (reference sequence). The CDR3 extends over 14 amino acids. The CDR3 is CASSRRKATDTQYF. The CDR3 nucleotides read TGTGCCAGCAGCCGACGGAAAGCCACAGATACGCAGTATTTT.